This T cell receptor (beta chain) is drawn from a study of CD8 T cells in Susac syndrome. Study observations and caveats: Only a relatively small number of individuals were included in the TCR sequencing and HLA analysis.

The RNA, about 0.5 to 1 ug, was put through reverse transcription using random hexamers. With immunoSEQ multiplex PCR, TCR beta CDR3 was amplified across 54 Vbeta and 13 Jbeta. TCRdb fed the immunoSEQ multiplex PCR reads into MiXCR, producing one record per CDR3 protein. Found here are some 120,000 distinct CDR3 sequences, 92% of them singletons; the top ten hold roughly 0.11%. About this clonotype: Antigen: not known.

Healthy donors acted as controls, with matching for age and sex. Through negative isolation, CD4+ and CD8+ T cells were obtained, while TEMRA cells were enriched using FACS. V lost 8 bases and J lost 3, with 11 bases in between. The CDR3 extends over 13 amino acids. The rearrangement links TRBV12-3 or TRBV12-4 to TRBJ1-5, with unresolved D. Input material: CD8+ T cells from PBMCs. The source is a human donor in good health. The CDR3 is CASSGSHNQPQHF. The CDR3 DNA follows: TGTGCCAGCTCCGGGAGCCACAATCAGCCCCAGCATTTT.